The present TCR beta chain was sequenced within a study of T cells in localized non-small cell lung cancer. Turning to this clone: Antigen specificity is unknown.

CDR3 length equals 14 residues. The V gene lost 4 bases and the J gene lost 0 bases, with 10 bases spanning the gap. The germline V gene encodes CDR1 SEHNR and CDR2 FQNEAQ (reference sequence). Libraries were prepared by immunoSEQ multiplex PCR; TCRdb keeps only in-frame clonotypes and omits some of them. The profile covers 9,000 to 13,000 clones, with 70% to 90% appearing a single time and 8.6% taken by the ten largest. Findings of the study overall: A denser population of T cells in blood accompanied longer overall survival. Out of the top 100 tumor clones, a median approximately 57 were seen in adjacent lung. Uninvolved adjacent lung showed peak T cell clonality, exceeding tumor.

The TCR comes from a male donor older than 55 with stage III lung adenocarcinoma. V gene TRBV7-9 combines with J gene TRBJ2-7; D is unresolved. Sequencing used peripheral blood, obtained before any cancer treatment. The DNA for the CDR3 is TGTGCCAGCAGCTCGGACGCGAGCTCCTACGAGCAGTACTTC. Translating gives CASSSDASSYEQYF.